Given below is one TCR beta chain in context. What it binds is not known. From 8.5 to 10 ml of fresh peripheral blood, PBMCs were isolated. Regions amplified from RNA transcripts were the TCR beta CDR3 regions. Carried out on the TCR CDR3, a first-round RT-PCR used the HTBI primer set. Via MiXCR, TCRdb re-called the multiplex PCR reads, giving one row per CDR3 protein. This sample carries 380,000 or so distinct CDR3 sequences, roughly 13% of them seen once, and the ten largest clones take roughly 20%. These data belong to a study of T cells in Graves' hyperthyroidism and ophthalmopathy. The CDR3 sequence is 15 residues long. Germline V CDR1 and CDR2: SEHNR, FQNEAQ (reference sequence). V was shortened by 7 bases and J by 5 bases, with 20 bases between the two germline ends. Study-level results: In the blood, most expanded thyroid clonotypes above 0.001 appeared as well. Before onset, ophthalmopathy was predicted by the model a median approximately 6.5 months earlier.

Sequencing was done on a sample of blood. This TCR derives from a man in his thirties or forties with Graves' hyperthyroidism that later progressed to Graves' ophthalmopathy. V gene TRBV7-9 combines with J gene TRBJ2-5, with D possibly being TRBD2 (7 bases). The CDR3: CASTPPGGRAETQYF. DNA for the CDR3: TGTGCCAGCACGCCCCCCGGGGGGCGGGCGGAGACCCAGTACTTC.